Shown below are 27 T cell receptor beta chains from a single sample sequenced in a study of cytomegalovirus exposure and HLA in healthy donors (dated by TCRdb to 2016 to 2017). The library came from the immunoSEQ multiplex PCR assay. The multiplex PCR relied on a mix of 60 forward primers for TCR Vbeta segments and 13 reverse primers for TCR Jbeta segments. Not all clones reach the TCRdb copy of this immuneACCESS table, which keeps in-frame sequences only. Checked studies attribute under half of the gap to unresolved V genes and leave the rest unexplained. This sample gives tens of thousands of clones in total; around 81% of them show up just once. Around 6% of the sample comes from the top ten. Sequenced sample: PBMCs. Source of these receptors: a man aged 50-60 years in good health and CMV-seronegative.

CDR3 in amino acids: CASSESRRRPGELFF. The DNA for the CDR3 is TGTGCCAGCAGTGAATCGAGGAGGAGGCCCGGGGAGCTGTTTTTT. The genes are TRBV25-1 and TRBJ2-2, with D possibly TRBD2 on 5 matching bases. Germline-derived CDR1 and CDR2 are MGHDK and SYGVNS. The CDR3 extends over 15 amino acids. The ends were cut back, 1 base at V and 6 bases at J, with 12 bases in the middle.

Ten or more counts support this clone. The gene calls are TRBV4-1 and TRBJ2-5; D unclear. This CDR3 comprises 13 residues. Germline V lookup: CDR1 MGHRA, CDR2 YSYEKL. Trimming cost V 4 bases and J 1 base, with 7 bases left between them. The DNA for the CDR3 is TGCGCCAGCAGCCCTCTTCCCCAAGAGACCCAGTACTTC. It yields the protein CASSPLPQETQYF.

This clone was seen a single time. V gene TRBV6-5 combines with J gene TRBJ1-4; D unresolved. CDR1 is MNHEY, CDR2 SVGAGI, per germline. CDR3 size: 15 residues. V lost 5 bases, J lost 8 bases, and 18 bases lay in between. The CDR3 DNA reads TGTGCCAGCAGTAAAACTATGACCAACCGGGAAAAACTGTTTTTT. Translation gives CASSKTMTNREKLFF.

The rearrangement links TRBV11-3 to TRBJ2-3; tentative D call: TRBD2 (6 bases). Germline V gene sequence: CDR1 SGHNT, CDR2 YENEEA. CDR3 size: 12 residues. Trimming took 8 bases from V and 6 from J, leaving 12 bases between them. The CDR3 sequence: CASRGVGDTQYF. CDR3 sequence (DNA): TGTGCCAGCCGCGGGGTAGGTGATACGCAGTATTTT.

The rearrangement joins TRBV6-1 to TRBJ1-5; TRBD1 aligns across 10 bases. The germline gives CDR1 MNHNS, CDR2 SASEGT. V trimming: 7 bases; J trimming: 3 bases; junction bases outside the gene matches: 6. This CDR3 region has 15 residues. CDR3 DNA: TGTGCCAGCAAGGACAGGGGGAGGAACAATCAGCCCCAGCATTTT. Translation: CASKDRGRNNQPQHF.

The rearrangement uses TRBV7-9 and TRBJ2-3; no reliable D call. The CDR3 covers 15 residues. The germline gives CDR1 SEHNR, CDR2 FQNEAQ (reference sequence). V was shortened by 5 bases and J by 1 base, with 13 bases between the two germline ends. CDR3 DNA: TGTGCCAGCAGCAAAGCGAGAGAGGGCACAGATACGCAGTATTTT. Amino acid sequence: CASSKAREGTDTQYF.

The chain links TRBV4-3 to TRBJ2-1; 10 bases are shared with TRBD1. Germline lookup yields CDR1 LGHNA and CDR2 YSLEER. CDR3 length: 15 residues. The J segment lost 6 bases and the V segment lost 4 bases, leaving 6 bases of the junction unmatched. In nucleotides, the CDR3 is TGCGCCAGCAGCCTAGGGACAGGGGCCTCCAATGAGCAGTTCTTC. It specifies CASSLGTGASNEQFF.

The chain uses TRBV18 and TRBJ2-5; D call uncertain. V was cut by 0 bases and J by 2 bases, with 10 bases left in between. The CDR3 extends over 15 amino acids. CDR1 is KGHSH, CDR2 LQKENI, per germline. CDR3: CASSPPSRTQETQYF. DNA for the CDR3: TGTGCCAGCTCACCACCATCGAGAACTCAAGAGACCCAGTACTTC.

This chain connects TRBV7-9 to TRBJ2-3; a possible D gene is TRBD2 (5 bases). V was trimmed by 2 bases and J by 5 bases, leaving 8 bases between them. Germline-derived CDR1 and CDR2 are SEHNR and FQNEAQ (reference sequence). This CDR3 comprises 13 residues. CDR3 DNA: TGTGCCAGCAGCTTATTGCGGGTAGATACGCAGTATTTT. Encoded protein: CASSLLRVDTQYF.

This CDR3 is CATGLYSNQPQHF. The CDR3 DNA reads TGTGCCACCGGACTGTATAGCAATCAGCCCCAGCATTTT. The chain has TRBV15 and TRBJ1-5; D is uncertain. CDR3 length equals 13 residues. V was cut by 8 bases and J by 0 bases, with 8 bases left in between. Germline V lookup: CDR1 LNHNV, CDR2 YYDKDF (reference sequence).

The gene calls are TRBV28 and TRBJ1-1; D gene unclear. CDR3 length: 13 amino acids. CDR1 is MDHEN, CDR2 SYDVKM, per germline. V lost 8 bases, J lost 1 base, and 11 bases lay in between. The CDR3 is CASLKRENTEAFF. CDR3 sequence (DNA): TGTGCCAGCCTCAAGCGGGAGAACACTGAAGCTTTCTTT.

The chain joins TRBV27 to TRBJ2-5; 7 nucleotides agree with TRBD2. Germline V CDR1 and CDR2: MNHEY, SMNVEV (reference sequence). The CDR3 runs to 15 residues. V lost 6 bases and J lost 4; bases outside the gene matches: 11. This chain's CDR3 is CASRGKLAEIETQYF. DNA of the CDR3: TGTGCCAGCAGAGGAAAGCTAGCGGAAATAGAGACCCAGTACTTC.

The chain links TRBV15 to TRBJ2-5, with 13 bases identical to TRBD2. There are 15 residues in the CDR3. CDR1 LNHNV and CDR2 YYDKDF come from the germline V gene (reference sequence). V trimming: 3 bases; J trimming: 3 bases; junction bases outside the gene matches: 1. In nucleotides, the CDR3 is TGTGCCACCAGCAGGGGGACTAGCGGGAAAGAGACCCAGTACTTC. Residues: CATSRGTSGKETQYF.

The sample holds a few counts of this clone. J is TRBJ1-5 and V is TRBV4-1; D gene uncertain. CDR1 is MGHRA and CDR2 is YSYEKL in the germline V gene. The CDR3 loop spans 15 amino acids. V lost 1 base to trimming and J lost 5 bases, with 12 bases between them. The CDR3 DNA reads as TGCGCCAGCAGCCAAGGTTGGGAGGAAGATCAGCCCCAGCATTTT. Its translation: CASSQGWEEDQPQHF.

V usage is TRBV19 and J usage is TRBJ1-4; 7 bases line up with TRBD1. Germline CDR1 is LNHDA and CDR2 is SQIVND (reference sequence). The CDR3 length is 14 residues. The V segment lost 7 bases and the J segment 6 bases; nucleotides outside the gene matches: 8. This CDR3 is CASNPDRAYEKLFF. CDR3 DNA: TGTGCCAGTAACCCCGACAGGGCTTATGAAAAACTGTTTTTT.

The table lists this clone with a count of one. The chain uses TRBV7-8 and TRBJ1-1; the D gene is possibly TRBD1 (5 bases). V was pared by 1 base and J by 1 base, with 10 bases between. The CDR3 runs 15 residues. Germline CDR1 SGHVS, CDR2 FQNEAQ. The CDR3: CASSLGSGGNTEAFF. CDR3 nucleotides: TGTGCCAGCAGCTTAGGCAGCGGGGGGAACACTGAAGCTTTCTTT.

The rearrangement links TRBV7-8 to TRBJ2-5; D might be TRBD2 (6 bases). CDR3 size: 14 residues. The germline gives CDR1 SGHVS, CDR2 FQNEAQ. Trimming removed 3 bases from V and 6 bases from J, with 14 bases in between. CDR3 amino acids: CASSFFGGLQTQYF. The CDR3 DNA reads TGTGCCAGCAGCTTCTTCGGGGGTTTGCAGACCCAGTACTTC.

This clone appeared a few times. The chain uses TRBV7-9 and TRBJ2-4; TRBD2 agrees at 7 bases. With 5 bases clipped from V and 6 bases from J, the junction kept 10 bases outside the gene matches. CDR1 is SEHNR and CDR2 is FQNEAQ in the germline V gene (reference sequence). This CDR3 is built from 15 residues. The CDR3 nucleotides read TGTGCCAGCAGCCCTAAGCCCAGGGAGGGAAACATTCAGTACTTC. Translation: CASSPKPREGNIQYF.

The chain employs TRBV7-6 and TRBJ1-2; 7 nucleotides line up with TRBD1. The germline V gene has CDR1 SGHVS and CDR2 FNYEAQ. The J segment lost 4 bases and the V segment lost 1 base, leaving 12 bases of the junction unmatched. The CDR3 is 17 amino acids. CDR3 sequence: CASSLEVWTGNFYGYTF. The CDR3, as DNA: TGTGCCAGCAGCTTAGAAGTCTGGACAGGAAACTTCTATGGCTACACCTTC.

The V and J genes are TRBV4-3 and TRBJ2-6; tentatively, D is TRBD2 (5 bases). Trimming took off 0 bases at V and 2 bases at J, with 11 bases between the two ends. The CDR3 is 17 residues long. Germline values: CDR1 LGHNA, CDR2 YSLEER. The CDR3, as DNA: TGCGCCAGCAGCCAAGATGGGAGAGGGACTGGGGCCAACGTCCTGACTTTC. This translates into CASSQDGRGTGANVLTF.

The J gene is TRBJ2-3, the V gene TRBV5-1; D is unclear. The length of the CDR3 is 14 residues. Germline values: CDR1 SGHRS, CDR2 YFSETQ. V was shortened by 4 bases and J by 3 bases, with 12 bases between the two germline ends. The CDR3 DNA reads TGCGCCAGCAGCCCTCAACCGGGTACAGATACGCAGTATTTT. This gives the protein CASSPQPGTDTQYF. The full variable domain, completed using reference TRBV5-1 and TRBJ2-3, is KAGVTQTPRYLIKTRGQQVTLSCSPISGHRSVSWYQQTPGQGLQFLFEYFSETQRNKGNFPGRFSGRQFSNSRSEMNVSTLELGDSALYLCASSPQPGTDTQYFGPGTRLTVL.

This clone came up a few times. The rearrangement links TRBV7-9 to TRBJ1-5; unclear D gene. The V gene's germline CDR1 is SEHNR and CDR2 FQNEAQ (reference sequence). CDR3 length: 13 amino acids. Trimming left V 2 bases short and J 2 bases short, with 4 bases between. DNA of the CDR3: TGTGCCAGCAGCTTATCGGGCAATCAGCCCCAGCATTTT. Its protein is CASSLSGNQPQHF.

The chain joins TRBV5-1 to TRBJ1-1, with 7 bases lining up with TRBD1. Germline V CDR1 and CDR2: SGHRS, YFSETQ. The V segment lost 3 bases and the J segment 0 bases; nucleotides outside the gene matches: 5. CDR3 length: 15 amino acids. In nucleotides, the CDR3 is TGCGCCAGCAGCTCGAAGGGACAGCTGAACACTGAAGCTTTCTTT. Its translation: CASSSKGQLNTEAFF.

This CDR3 is CASGKGQVMNTEAFF. The CDR3 nucleotides are TGTGCCAGCGGTAAGGGACAAGTAATGAACACTGAAGCTTTCTTT. This chain connects TRBV6-5 to TRBJ1-1, with TRBD1 as a possible D gene (6 bases). The germline V gene has CDR1 MNHEY and CDR2 SVGAGI. This CDR3 comprises 15 residues. V lost 8 bases, J lost 0 bases, and 16 bases lay in between.

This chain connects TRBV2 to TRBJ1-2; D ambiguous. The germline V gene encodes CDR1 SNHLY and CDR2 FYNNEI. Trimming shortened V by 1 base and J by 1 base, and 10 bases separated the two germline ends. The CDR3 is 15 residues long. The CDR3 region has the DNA TGTGCCAGCAGTGAAGAACGGGGTAGTAACTATGGCTACACCTTC. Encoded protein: CASSEERGSNYGYTF.

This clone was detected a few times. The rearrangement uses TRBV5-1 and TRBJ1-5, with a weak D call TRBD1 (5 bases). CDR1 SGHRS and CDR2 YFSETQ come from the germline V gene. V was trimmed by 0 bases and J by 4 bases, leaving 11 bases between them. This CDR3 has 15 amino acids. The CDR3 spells CASSLDGGANQPQHF. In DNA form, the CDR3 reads TGCGCCAGCAGCTTGGACGGAGGGGCAAATCAGCCCCAGCATTTT.

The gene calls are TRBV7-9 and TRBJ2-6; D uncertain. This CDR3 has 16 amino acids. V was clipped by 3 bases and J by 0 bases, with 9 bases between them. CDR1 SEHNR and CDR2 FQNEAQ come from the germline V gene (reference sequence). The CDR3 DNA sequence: TGTGCCAGCAGCTTCACCCCCGGCTCTGGGGCCAACGTCCTGACTTTC. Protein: CASSFTPGSGANVLTF.